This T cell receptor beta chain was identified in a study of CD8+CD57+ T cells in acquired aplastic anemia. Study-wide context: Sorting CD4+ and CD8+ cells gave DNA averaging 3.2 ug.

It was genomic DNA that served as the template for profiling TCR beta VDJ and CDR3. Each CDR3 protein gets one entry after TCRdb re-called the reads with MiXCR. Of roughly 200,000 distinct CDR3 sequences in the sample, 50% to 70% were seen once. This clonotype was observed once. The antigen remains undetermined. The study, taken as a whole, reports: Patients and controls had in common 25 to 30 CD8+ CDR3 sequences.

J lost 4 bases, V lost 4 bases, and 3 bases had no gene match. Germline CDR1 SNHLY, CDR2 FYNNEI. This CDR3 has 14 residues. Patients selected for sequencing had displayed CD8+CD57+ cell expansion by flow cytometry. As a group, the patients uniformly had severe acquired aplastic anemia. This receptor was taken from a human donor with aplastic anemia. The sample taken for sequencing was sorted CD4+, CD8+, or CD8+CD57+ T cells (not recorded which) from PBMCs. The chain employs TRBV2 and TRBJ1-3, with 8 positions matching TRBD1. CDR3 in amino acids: CASSGQGPGNTIYF. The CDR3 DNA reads TGTGCCAGCAGTGGACAGGGGCCCGGAAACACCATATATTTT. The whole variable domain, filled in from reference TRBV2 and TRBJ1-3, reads EPEVTQTPSHQVTQMGQEVILRCVPISNHLYFYWYRQILGQKVEFLVSFYNNEISEKSEIFDDQFSVERPDGSNFTLKIRSTKLEDSAMYFCASSGQGPGNTIYFGEGSWLTVV.